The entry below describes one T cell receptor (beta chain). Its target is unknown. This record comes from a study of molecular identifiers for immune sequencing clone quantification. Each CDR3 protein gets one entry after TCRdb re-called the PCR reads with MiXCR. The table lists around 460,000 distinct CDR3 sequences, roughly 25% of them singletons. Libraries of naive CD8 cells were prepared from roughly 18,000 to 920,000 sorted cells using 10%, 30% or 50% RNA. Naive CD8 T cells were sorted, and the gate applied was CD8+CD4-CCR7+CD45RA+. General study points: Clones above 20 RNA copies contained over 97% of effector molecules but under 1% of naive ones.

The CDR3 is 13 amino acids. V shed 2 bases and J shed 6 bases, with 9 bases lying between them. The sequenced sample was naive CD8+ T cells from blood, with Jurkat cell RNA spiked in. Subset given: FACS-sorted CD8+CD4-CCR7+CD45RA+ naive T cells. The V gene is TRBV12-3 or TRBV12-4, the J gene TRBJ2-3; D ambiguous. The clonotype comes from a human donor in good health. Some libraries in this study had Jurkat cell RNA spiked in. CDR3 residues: CASSLQNGDTQYF. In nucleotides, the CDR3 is TGTGCCAGCAGTTTACAAAATGGGGATACGCAGTATTTT.